This T cell receptor (beta chain) was obtained from a study of blood T cell repertoires in COVID-19. The wider study: There were acute and convalescent COVID-19 samples, and they came from the United States, Italy and Spain. The analysed material was cDNA or gDNA that came from T cells, B-cell-depleted T cells, or PBMCs.

Per the study methods: Reference gene primer amplification in the assay estimated nucleated cell counts. Method: immunoSEQ multiplex PCR; TCRdb's copy keeps in-frame clones and lacks some. The V and J calls and clone size are taken from that table; D and trimming were inferred from the DNA. The repertoire holds about 92,000 clones, over 70% seen once, with about 8.7% in the top ten. This TCR was recovered from a man aged 45-60 years who had recovered from COVID-19. Sequencing was performed on peripheral blood.

The CDR3 sequence is CAWSAGSYGYTF. The CDR3 coding sequence is TGTGCCTGGAGTGCGGGATCCTATGGCTACACCTTC. The chain recombines TRBV30 with TRBJ1-2; D call uncertain. The germline CDR1 and CDR2 sequences are GTSNPN and SVGIG (reference sequence). The CDR3 is made up of 12 amino acids. Trimming removed 1 base at V and 4 bases at J, with 7 bases between.